One and the same sample provided the 17 T cell receptor beta chains below, sequenced in a study of blood T cell repertoires in COVID-19. Method: immunoSEQ multiplex PCR; TCRdb's copy keeps in-frame clones and lacks some. The data contain 180,000 or so clones, approximately 80% of them singletons. Sequenced sample: PBMCs or T cells enriched from blood (not recorded which). The receptors were gathered from a woman aged 55-69 years who had recovered from COVID-19.

The DNA for the CDR3 is TGCGCCAGCAGCCGGCGACAGGCCGAGACCCAGTACTTC. Amino acid sequence: CASSRRQAETQYF. The gene calls are TRBV4-1 and TRBJ2-5, with D tentatively TRBD1 (6 bases). Trimming left V 4 bases short and J 5 bases short, with 11 bases between. CDR1 is MGHRA and CDR2 is YSYEKL in the germline V gene. CDR3 length: 13 amino acids.

This chain connects TRBV11-2 to TRBJ2-7; D may be TRBD2 (8 bases). There are 16 residues in the CDR3. Trimming left V 2 bases short and J 3 bases short, with 17 bases between. Germline CDR1 and CDR2: SGHAT and FQNNGV. CDR3 residues: CASSLRGGGTVYEQYF. CDR3 nucleotide sequence: TGTGCCAGCAGCTTACGTGGCGGGGGGACAGTCTACGAGCAGTACTTC.

The chain has TRBV6-4 and TRBJ2-1; 11 bases line up with TRBD2. Looked up from germline, CDR1 is MRHNA and CDR2 is SNTAGT. The CDR3 consists of 16 residues. Losses at the gene ends were 0 bases for V and 12 bases for J; bases not matched to a gene: 10. CDR3 loop: CASSDSGTSGSVRQFF. In DNA, the CDR3 is TGTGCCAGCAGTGACTCGGGGACTAGCGGCTCTGTTAGGCAGTTCTTC.

The V and J genes are TRBV5-1 and TRBJ1-2; TRBD1 agrees at 8 bases. Germline-derived CDR1 and CDR2 are SGHRS and YFSETQ. The CDR3 consists of 14 residues. With V trimmed by 4 bases and J by 6 bases, 8 bases remained unmatched. DNA of the CDR3: TGCGCCAGCAGCCTGCGGACAGGGCAGGATGGCTACACCTTC. This encodes CASSLRTGQDGYTF.

J is TRBJ2-2 and V is TRBV5-1; D possibly corresponds to TRBD1 (5 bases). The CDR3 is made up of 15 amino acids. Trimming left V 3 bases short and J 0 bases short, with 9 bases between. Per germline, CDR1 SGHRS and CDR2 YFSETQ. CDR3 sequence: CASSSQGTNTGELFF. In DNA, the CDR3 is TGCGCCAGCAGCTCCCAGGGTACGAACACCGGGGAGCTGTTTTTT. The whole variable domain, remainder taken from reference TRBV5-1 and TRBJ2-2, is KAGVTQTPRYLIKTRGQQVTLSCSPISGHRSVSWYQQTPGQGLQFLFEYFSETQRNKGNFPGRFSGRQFSNSRSEMNVSTLELGDSALYLCASSSQGTNTGELFFGEGSRLTVL.

This sequence joins TRBV5-1 and TRBJ2-1, with 12 bases lining up with TRBD2. The CDR3 contains 17 residues. CDR1 and CDR2 (germline): SGHRS, YFSETQ. The V and J ends lost 5 bases and 3 bases, in that order; junction bases with no gene match: 9. CDR3: CASSPGLAGSFYNEQFF. CDR3 coding DNA: TGCGCCAGCAGTCCTGGACTAGCGGGGTCATTCTACAATGAGCAGTTCTTC.

This clone was seen only a few times. The genes are TRBV18 and TRBJ2-2; unclear D gene. Trimming left V 2 bases short and J 5 bases short, with 9 bases between. CDR1 and CDR2 (germline): KGHSH, LQKENI. There are 14 residues in the CDR3. The CDR3 coding sequence is TGTGCCAGCTCACCATCGCCCAGGACCGGGGAGCTGTTTTTT. This sequence encodes CASSPSPRTGELFF.

Only one count was recorded for this clone. This chain connects TRBV27 to TRBJ2-3; D unclear. The CDR3 totals 17 residues. Germline V lookup: CDR1 MNHEY, CDR2 SMNVEV (reference sequence). Trimming took 5 bases from V and 2 from J, leaving 20 bases between them. The CDR3 region has the DNA TGTGCCAGCAGTCCACCCCGAAGGAGACCTAACACAGATACGCAGTATTTT. This gives the protein CASSPPRRRPNTDTQYF.

Only a few counts were recorded for this clone. The rearrangement links TRBV9 to TRBJ1-4; the match to TRBD1 covers 7 bases. V trimming: 3 bases; J trimming: 11 bases; junction bases outside the gene matches: 7. The germline gives CDR1 SGDLS, CDR2 YYNGEE. CDR3 size: 13 residues. The CDR3 loop is CASSGGQAGKLFF. For the CDR3, the DNA is TGTGCCAGCAGCGGCGGACAGGCGGGGAAACTGTTTTTT.

A few counts support this clone. The chain carries TRBV13 and TRBJ2-2; D call uncertain. CDR3 length: 14 residues. V was cut by 0 bases and J by 3 bases, with 5 bases left in between. Germline CDR1 is PRHDT and CDR2 is FYEKMQ (reference sequence). This CDR3 is CASSLGRDTGELFF. The DNA of the CDR3 is TGTGCCAGCAGCTTAGGCCGAGACACCGGGGAGCTGTTTTTT.

The J gene is TRBJ2-3, the V gene TRBV4-1; perhaps TRBD2 as D (6 bases). The length of the CDR3 is 16 residues. Germline V CDR1 and CDR2: MGHRA, YSYEKL. Deletions cut 2 bases from V and 3 bases from J, with 15 bases between. This chain's CDR3 is CASSQLPGLITDTQYF. CDR3 sequence (DNA): TGCGCCAGCAGCCAACTCCCGGGACTGATAACAGATACGCAGTATTTT.

This clone was counted between two and nine times. DNA for the CDR3: TGTGCCAGCTGCTATTGGAGGGCGCAGCCCCAGCATTTT. This encodes CASCYWRAQPQHF. The rearrangement links TRBV28 to TRBJ1-5, with D hard to call. Trimming left V 8 bases short and J 7 bases short, with 15 bases between. The CDR3 covers 13 residues. Germline CDR1 reads MDHEN; CDR2 reads SYDVKM.

The chain uses TRBV28 and TRBJ2-1, with TRBD2 matching over 11 bases. The CDR3 runs to 15 residues. CDR1 MDHEN and CDR2 SYDVKM come from the germline V gene. V lost 5 bases and J lost 8; bases outside the gene matches: 8. The CDR3 DNA reads TGTGCCAGCAGTACACTAGCGGGAGTTATCCATGAGCAGTTCTTC. It encodes CASSTLAGVIHEQFF.

In its sample, this clone was seen once. The same CDR3 arises from other DNA sequences in this sample as well. The CDR3 region has the DNA TGTGCCAGCAGCCCCGACAGGGATCAGCCCCAGCATTTT. Its translation: CASSPDRDQPQHF. The chain employs TRBV3-1 (or the pseudogene TRBV3-2) and TRBJ1-5; 7 bases map to TRBD1. This CDR3 is built from 13 residues. V gave up 4 bases and J gave up 5 bases; unmatched junction bases: 2. The V gene's germline CDR1 is LGHDT and CDR2 YNNKEL (reference sequence).

About this clone: The same CDR3 also results from other DNA sequences found in this sample. The gene calls are TRBV5-1 and TRBJ2-2; possibly TRBD1 for D (6 bases). V was clipped by 4 bases and J by 1 base, with 8 bases between them. CDR3 size: 14 residues. The germline V gene has CDR1 SGHRS and CDR2 YFSETQ. This CDR3 reads CASSLQGNTGELFF. The CDR3 DNA follows: TGCGCCAGCAGCCTACAGGGGAACACCGGGGAGCTGTTTTTT.

The chain couples TRBV11-2 to TRBJ2-3; D not resolved. Trimming pared 1 base from V and 2 bases from J, leaving 10 bases between. The germline CDR1 and CDR2 sequences are SGHAT and FQNNGV. This CDR3 comprises 15 residues. The chain's CDR3 is CASSLVNAVTDTQYF. In DNA form, the CDR3 reads TGTGCCAGCAGCTTAGTCAATGCAGTCACAGATACGCAGTATTTT.

V usage is TRBV29-1 and J usage is TRBJ2-1; D may be TRBD1 (6 bases). The V and J ends lost 7 bases and 13 bases respectively, with 23 bases between them. There are 13 residues in the CDR3. Germline CDR1 SQVTM, CDR2 ANQGSEA. For the CDR3, the DNA is TGCAGCGCTGCGGTCACGGGACATCCGGCTCAGTTCTTC. It codes for CSAAVTGHPAQFF.